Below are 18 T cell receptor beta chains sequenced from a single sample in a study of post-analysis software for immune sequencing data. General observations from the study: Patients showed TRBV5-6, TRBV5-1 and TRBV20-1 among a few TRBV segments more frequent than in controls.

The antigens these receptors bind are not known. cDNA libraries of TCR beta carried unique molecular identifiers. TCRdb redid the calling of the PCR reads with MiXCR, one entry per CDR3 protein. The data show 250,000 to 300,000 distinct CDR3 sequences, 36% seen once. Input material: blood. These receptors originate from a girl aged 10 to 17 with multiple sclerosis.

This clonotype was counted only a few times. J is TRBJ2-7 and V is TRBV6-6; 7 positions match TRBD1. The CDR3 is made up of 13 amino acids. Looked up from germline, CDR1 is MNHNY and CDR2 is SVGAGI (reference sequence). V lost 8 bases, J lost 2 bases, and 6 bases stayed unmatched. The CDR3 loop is CASVGGQTYEQYF. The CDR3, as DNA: TGTGCCAGCGTAGGGGGACAGACCTACGAGCAGTACTTC.

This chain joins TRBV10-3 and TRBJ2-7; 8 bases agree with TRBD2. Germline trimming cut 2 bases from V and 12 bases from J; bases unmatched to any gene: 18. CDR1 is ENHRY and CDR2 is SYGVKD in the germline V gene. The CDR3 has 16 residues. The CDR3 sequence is CAISEPGGTRSSDPYF. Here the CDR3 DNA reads TGTGCCATCAGTGAGCCGGGGGGGACTAGGTCGTCGGATCCGTACTTC.

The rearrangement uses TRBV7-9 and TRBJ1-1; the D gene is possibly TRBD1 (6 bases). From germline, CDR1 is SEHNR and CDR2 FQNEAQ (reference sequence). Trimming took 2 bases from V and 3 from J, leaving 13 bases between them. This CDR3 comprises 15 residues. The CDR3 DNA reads TGTGCCAGCAGCTTACAGGGGTATAGGGACACTGAAGCTTTCTTT. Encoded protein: CASSLQGYRDTEAFF. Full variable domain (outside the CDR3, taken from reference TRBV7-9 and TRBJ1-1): DTGVSQNPRHKITKRGQNVTFRCDPISEHNRLYWYRQTLGQGPEFLTYFQNEAQLEKSRLLSDRFSAERPKGSFSTLEIQRTEQGDSAMYLCASSLQGYRDTEAFFGQGTRLTVV.

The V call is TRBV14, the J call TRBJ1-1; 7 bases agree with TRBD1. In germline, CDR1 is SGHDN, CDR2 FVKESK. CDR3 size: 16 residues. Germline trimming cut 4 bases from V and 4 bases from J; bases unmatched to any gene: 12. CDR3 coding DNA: TGTGCCAGCAGCCCTCAGACAGGGTCATTCCTCACTGAAGCTTTCTTT. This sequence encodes CASSPQTGSFLTEAFF. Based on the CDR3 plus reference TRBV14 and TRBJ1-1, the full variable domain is EAGVTQFPSHSVIEKGQTVTLRCDPISGHDNLYWYRRVMGKEIKFLLHFVKESKQDESGMPNNRFLAERTGGTYSTLKVQPAELEDSGVYFCASSPQTGSFLTEAFFGQGTRLTVV.

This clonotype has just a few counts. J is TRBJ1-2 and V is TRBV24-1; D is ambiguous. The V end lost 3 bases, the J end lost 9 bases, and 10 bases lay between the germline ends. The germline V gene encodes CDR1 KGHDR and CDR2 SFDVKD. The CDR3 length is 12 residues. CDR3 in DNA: TGTGCCACCAGTGATCGGGCAGATAGCTACACCTTC. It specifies CATSDRADSYTF.

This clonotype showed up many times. CDR3 residues: CASSPGTSGLITDTQYF. DNA of the CDR3: TGTGCCAGCAGCCCCGGGACTAGCGGTTTAATCACAGATACGCAGTATTTT. J is TRBJ2-3 and V is TRBV5-4; 11 bases match TRBD2. This CDR3 spans 17 amino acids. Per germline, CDR1 SGHNT and CDR2 YYREEE (reference sequence). Trimming cost V 4 bases and J 2 bases; bases outside gene matches: 9.

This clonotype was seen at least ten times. The DNA for the CDR3 is TGTGCCAGCAGTCGGGAAGCGGGGCCACGAGCCAATGAGCAGTTCTTC. This encodes CASSREAGPRANEQFF. The rearrangement links TRBV12-3 or TRBV12-4 to TRBJ2-1; 7 bases are a match to TRBD2. The ends lost 5 bases at V and 6 bases at J; junction bases unmatched: 13. The CDR3 extends over 16 amino acids.

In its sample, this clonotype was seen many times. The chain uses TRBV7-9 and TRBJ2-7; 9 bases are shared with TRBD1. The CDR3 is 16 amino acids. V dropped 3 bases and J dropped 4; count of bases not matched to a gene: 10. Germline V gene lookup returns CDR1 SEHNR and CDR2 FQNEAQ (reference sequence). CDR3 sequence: CASSFPPGQGMYEQYF. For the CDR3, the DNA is TGTGCCAGCAGCTTTCCCCCGGGACAGGGTATGTACGAGCAGTACTTC.

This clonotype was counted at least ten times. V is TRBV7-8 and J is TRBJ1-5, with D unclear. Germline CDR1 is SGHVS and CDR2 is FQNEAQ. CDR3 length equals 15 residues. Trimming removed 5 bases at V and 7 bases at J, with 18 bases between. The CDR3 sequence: CASSPLREMGQPQHF. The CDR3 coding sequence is TGTGCCAGCAGCCCCTTGCGTGAAATGGGACAGCCCCAGCATTTT.

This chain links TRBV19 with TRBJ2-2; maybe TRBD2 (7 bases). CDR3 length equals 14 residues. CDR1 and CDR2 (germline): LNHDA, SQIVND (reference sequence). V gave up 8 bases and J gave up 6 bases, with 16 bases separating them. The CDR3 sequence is CASGGLGGAGELFF. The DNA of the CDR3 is TGTGCCAGTGGTGGACTAGGGGGGGCCGGGGAGCTGTTTTTT.

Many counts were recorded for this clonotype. The CDR3 is CASSWGGGPSSYNEQFF. CDR3 coding DNA: TGTGCCAGCAGCTGGGGGGGAGGGCCAAGCTCCTACAATGAGCAGTTCTTC. The chain uses TRBV7-9 and TRBJ2-1; 7 nucleotides match TRBD2. This CDR3 contains 17 residues. The trim removed 4 bases at V and 0 bases at J, leaving 9 bases unmatched. The germline V gene has CDR1 SEHNR and CDR2 FQNEAQ (reference sequence).

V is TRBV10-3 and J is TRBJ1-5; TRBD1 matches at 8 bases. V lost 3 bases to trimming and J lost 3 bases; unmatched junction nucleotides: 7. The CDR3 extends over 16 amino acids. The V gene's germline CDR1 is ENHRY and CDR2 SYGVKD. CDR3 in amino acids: CAISDYRQGINQPQHF. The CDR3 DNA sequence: TGTGCCATCAGTGATTATCGACAGGGGATCAATCAGCCCCAGCATTTT.

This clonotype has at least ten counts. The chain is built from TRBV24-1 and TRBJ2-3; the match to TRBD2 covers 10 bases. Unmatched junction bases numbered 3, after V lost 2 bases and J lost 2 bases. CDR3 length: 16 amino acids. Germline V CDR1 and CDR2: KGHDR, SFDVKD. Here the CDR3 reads CATSDSSGGTTDTQYF. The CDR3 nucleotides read TGTGCCACCAGTGATTCTAGCGGGGGAACCACAGATACGCAGTATTTT.

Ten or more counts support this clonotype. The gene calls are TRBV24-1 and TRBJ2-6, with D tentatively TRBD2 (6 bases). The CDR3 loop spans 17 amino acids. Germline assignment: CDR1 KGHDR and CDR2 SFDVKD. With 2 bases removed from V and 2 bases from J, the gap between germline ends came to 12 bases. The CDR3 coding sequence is TGTGCCACCAGTGATTCGACTAGGCGGGCTGGGGCCAACGTCCTGACTTTC. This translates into CATSDSTRRAGANVLTF.

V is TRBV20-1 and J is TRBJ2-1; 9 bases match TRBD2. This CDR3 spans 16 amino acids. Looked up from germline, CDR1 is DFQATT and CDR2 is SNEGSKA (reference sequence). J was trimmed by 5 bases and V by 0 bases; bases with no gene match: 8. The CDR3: CSARDVGLAGNNEQFF. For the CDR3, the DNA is TGCAGTGCTAGAGATGTCGGGCTAGCGGGGAACAATGAGCAGTTCTTC.

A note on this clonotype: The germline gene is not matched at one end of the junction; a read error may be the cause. CDR3 sequence reads: CAGSLTSGRNYNEQFF. CDR3 nucleotides: TGCGCCGGCAGCTTGACTAGCGGACGGAACTACAATGAGCAGTTCTTC. V gene TRBV5-1 combines with J gene TRBJ2-1; TRBD2 matches at 9 bases. The germline CDR1 and CDR2 sequences are SGHRS and YFSETQ. The CDR3 loop spans 16 amino acids.

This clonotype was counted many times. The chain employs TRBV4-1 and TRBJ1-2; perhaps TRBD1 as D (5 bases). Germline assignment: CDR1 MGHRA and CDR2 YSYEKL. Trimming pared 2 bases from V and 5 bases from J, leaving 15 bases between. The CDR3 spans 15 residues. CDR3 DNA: TGCGCCAGCAGCCAACAGGGTTTAACGGGTTATGGCTACACCTTC. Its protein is CASSQQGLTGYGYTF.

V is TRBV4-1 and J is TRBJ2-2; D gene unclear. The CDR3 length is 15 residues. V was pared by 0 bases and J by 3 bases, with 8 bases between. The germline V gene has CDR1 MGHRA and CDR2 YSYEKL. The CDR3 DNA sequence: TGCGCCAGCAGCCAAGACAGCGCGTACACCGGGGAGCTGTTTTTT. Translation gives CASSQDSAYTGELFF.